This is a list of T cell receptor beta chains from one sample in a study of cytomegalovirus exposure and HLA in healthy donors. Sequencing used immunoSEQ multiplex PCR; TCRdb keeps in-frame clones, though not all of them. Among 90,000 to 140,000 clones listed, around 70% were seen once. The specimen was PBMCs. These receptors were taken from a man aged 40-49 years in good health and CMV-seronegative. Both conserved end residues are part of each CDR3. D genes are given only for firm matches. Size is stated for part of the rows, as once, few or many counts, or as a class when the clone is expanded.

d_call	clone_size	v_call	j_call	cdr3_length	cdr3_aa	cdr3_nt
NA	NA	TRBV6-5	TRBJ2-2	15	CASSPGGGGTGELFF	TGTGCCAGCAGTCCCGGGGGAGGCGGCACCGGGGAGCTGTTTTTT
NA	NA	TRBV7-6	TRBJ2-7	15	CASSLAAGETYEQYF	TGTGCCAGCAGCTTAGCGGCCGGGGAAACCTACGAGCAGTACTTC
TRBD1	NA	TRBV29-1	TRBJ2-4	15	CSVATGGLAKNIQYF	TGCAGCGTTGCTACAGGGGGGCTAGCCAAAAACATTCAGTACTTC
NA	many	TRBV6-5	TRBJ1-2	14	CASSRVSPNYGYTF	TGTGCCAGCAGCCGGGTCTCCCCCAACTATGGCTACACCTTC
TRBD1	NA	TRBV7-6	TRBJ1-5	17	CASSLNHRGPRGQPQHF	TGTGCCAGCAGCTTAAACCACAGGGGGCCCCGGGGTCAGCCCCAGCATTTT
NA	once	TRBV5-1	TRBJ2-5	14	CASSSGTPQETQYF	TGCGCCAGCAGCTCCGGGACTCCTCAAGAGACCCAGTACTTC
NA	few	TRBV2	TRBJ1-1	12	CASSNPGTEAFF	TGTGCCAGCAGTAATCCGGGGACTGAAGCTTTCTTT
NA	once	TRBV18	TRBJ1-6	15	CASSLTDSHNSPLHF	TGTGCCAGCTCACTAACGGACAGTCATAATTCACCCCTCCACTTT
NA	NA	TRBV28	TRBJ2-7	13	CASSLYRENEQYF	TGTGCCAGCAGTTTATACAGGGAAAACGAGCAGTACTTC
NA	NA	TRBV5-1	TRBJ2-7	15	CASSLDPVFAQEQYF	TGCGCCAGCAGCTTGGACCCGGTTTTCGCTCAAGAGCAGTACTTC
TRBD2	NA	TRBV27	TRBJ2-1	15	CASRPLAGAYNEQFF	TGTGCCAGCAGGCCCCTAGCGGGAGCGTACAATGAGCAGTTCTTC
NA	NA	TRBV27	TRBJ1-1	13	CASSPWQGTEAFF	TGTGCCAGCAGTCCGTGGCAGGGCACTGAAGCTTTCTTT
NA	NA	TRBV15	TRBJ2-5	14	CATSRDTSQETQYF	TGTGCCACCAGCAGAGATACAAGCCAAGAGACCCAGTACTTC
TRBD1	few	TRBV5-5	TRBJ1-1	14	CASSSGTGHTEAFF	TGTGCCAGCAGCTCAGGGACAGGACACACTGAAGCTTTCTTT
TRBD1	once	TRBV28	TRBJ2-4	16	CASSHSGTGVKNIQYF	TGTGCCAGCAGCCACTCCGGGACAGGGGTCAAAAACATTCAGTACTTC
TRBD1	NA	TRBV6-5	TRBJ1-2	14	CASSTRDRIYGYTF	TGTGCCAGCAGTACGCGGGACAGGATCTATGGCTACACCTTC
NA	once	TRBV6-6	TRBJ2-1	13	CASSWAGYNEQFF	TGTGCCAGCAGTTGGGCGGGGTACAATGAGCAGTTCTTC
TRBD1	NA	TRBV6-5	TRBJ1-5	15	CASKPDRVYGQPQHF	TGTGCCAGCAAACCGGACAGGGTTTATGGTCAGCCCCAGCATTTT
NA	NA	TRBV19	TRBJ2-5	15	CAREGHTNPQETQYF	TGTGCCAGAGAGGGACACACAAACCCCCAAGAGACCCAGTACTTC
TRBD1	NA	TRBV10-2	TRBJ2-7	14	CASSFLTGSDEQYF	TGCGCCAGCAGTTTTCTGACAGGGAGCGACGAGCAGTACTTC
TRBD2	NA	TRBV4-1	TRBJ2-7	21	CASSQGRQGGRSGRCSYEQYF	TGCGCCAGCAGCCAAGGTAGACAGGGAGGGAGAAGCGGGAGGTGTTCCTACGAGCAGTACTTC
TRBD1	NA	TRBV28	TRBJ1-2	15	CASSPTGQGGYGYTF	TGTGCCAGCAGTCCCACCGGACAGGGCGGCTATGGCTACACCTTC
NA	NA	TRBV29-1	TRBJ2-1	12	CSVDNSYNEQFF	TGCAGCGTTGACAACTCCTACAATGAGCAGTTCTTC
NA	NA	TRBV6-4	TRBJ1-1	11	CASRQGTEAFF	TGTGCCAGCAGACAGGGCACTGAAGCTTTCTTT
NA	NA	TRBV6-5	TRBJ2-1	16	CASSYGGRGGRNEQFF	TGTGCCAGCAGCTACGGGGGTAGGGGGGGGAGGAATGAGCAGTTCTTC
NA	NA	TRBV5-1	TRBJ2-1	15	CASSLSPGGTNEQFF	TGCGCCAGCAGCTTGTCTCCCGGGGGTACCAATGAGCAGTTCTTC
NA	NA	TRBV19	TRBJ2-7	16	CASSIDGASARYEQYF	TGTGCCAGTAGTATAGATGGGGCTAGCGCCCGCTACGAGCAGTACTTC
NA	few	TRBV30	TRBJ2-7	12	CAWRGGVGVPRF	TGTGCCTGGAGGGGGGGTGTAGGGGTCCCTCGGTTC
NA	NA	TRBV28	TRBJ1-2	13	CASSSQTGPSYTF	TGTGCCAGCAGTTCCCAAACAGGGCCCTCCTACACCTTC
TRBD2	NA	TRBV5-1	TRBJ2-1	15	CASSLSSSGGNEQFF	TGCGCCAGCAGCTTGAGCTCCAGCGGGGGCAATGAGCAGTTCTTC
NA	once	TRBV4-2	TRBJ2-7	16	CASSLSNSGSGSEQYF	TGTGCCAGCAGCCTCAGCAACAGTGGTAGTGGCTCCGAGCAGTACTTC
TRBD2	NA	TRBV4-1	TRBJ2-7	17	CASSQVLAGGFSYEQYF	TGCGCCAGCAGCCAGGTACTAGCGGGGGGGTTCTCCTACGAGCAGTACTTC
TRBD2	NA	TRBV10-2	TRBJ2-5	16	CASSESASGSEETQYF	TGCGCCAGCAGTGAGTCAGCTAGCGGGAGCGAAGAGACCCAGTACTTC
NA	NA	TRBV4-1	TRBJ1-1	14	CASRQTGTSTEAFF	TGCGCCAGCAGACAAACAGGGACCTCCACTGAAGCTTTCTTT
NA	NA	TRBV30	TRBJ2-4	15	CAWSVLGLGGNIQYF	TGTGCCTGGAGTGTACTAGGGTTGGGAGGAAACATTCAGTACTTC
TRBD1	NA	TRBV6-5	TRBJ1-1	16	CASSYTTRGRYTEAFF	TGTGCCAGCAGTTACACGACCAGGGGGCGGTATACTGAAGCTTTCTTT
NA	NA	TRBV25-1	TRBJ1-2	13	CASTRQDSYGYTF	TGTGCCAGCACCCGACAGGATTCGTATGGCTACACCTTC
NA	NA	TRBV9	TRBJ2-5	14	CASSVTPREETQYF	TGTGCCAGCAGCGTGACCCCTAGGGAGGAGACCCAGTACTTC
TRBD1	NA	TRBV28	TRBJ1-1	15	CASSPGTGPNTEAFF	TGTGCCAGCAGTCCCGGGACAGGACCGAACACTGAAGCTTTCTTT
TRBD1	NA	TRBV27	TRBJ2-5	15	CASSQRQGVVETQYF	TGTGCCAGCAGTCAGAGACAGGGGGTTGTGGAGACCCAGTACTTC
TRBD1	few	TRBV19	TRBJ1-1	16	CASSTRTGGGNTEAFF	TGTGCCAGTAGTACTCGGACAGGGGGAGGGAACACTGAAGCTTTCTTT
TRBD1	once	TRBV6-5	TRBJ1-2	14	CASSPDRVYYGYTF	TGTGCCAGCAGTCCGGACAGGGTGTACTATGGCTACACCTTC
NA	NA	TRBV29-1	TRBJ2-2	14	CSVGGGPNTGELFF	TGCAGCGTGGGGGGGGGCCCGAACACCGGGGAGCTGTTTTTT
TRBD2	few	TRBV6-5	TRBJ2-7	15	CASSYPTSGSYEQYF	TGTGCCAGCAGTTACCCGACTAGCGGGAGCTACGAGCAGTACTTC
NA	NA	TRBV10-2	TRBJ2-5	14	CASKFTRNLETQYF	TGCGCCAGCAAATTTACGCGGAATTTAGAGACCCAGTACTTC
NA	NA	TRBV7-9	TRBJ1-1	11	CAERLIAEAFF	TGTGCCGAACGGTTGATCGCTGAAGCTTTCTTT
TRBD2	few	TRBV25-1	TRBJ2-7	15	CASSDAGVGFHEQYF	TGTGCCAGCAGTGACGCGGGGGTAGGATTCCACGAGCAGTACTTC
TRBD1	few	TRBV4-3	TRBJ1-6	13	CASSDRAVSPLHF	TGCGCCAGCAGTGACAGGGCGGTTTCACCCCTCCACTTT
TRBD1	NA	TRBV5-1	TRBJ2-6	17	CASRARDRGSGANVLTF	TGCGCCAGCAGGGCCCGGGACAGGGGGTCTGGGGCCAACGTCCTGACTTTC
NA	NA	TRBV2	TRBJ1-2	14	CASSASGNNYGYTF	TGTGCCAGCAGTGCCTCAGGAAATAACTATGGCTACACCTTC
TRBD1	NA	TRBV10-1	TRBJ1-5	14	CASSRQGITQPQHF	TGCGCCAGCAGTCGACAGGGTATTACTCAGCCCCAGCATTTT
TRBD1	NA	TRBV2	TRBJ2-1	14	CASSKTGNYNEQFF	TGTGCCAGCAGTAAGACAGGGAATTACAATGAGCAGTTCTTC
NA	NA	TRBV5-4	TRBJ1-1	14	CASSLFLGNTEAFF	TGTGCCAGCAGCTTGTTCCTAGGGAACACTGAAGCTTTCTTT
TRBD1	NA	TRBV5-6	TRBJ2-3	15	CASSSDRVPRYTQYF	TGTGCCAGCAGCTCCGACAGGGTCCCCCGATATACGCAGTATTTT
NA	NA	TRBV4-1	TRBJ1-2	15	CASSRLQGALGGYTF	TGCGCCAGCAGCCGGTTACAGGGCGCTCTAGGGGGCTACACCTTC
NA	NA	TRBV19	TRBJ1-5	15	CASSISGQFNQPQHF	TGTGCCAGTAGTATATCCGGACAGTTCAATCAGCCCCAGCATTTT
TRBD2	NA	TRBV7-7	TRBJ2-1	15	CASSLSSGPYNEQFF	TGTGCCAGCAGCTTATCTAGCGGGCCGTACAATGAGCAGTTCTTC
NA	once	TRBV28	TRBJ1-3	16	CASSPQTGYSGNTIYF	TGTGCCAGCAGTCCGCAGACAGGTTACTCTGGAAACACCATATATTTT
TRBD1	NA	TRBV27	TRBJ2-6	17	CASSFPGTGFGANVLTF	TGTGCCAGCAGTTTTCCCGGGACAGGGTTTGGGGCCAACGTCCTGACTTTC
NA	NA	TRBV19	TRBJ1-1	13	CASSIGGGTEAFF	TGTGCCAGTAGTATAGGGGGCGGCACTGAAGCTTTCTTT